The present entry profiles one T cell receptor (beta chain) with its context. As yet, its antigen is unknown. CDR1 and CDR2 from the germline V gene are SNHLY and FYNNEI. The CDR3 is 15 residues long. Trimming cost V 2 bases and J 5 bases, with 12 bases left between them. This sample was taken from a study of CD8 T cells in Susac syndrome. The RNA input was roughly 0.45 to 1 ug, and it was reverse transcribed with random hexamers. The immunoSEQ assay covered 54 Vbeta and 13 Jbeta segments for CDR3. Each CDR3 protein is one row after TCRdb ran MiXCR on the immunoSEQ multiplex PCR reads. The profile shows 95,000 or so distinct CDR3 sequences, 80% to 95% of them singletons. Whole-study findings and limits: Acknowledgment was made by the study that its TCR sequencing and HLA analysis involved a relatively small number of individuals.

The sample consisted of CD8+ T cells from PBMCs. This TCR was recovered from a human donor in good health. The chain couples TRBV2 to TRBJ2-2, with D possibly TRBD2 on 6 matching bases. The CDR3 region has the DNA TGTGCCAGCAGTGAAACGGGACTTGGAACCGGGGAGCTGTTTTTT. This gives the protein CASSETGLGTGELFF.